This passage covers 22 T cell receptor beta chains from one sample sequenced in a study of T cell changes during pregnancy in multiple sclerosis. This table comes from immunoSEQ multiplex PCR, and its TCRdb copy is limited to in-frame clones, with some not included. The repertoire holds about 38,000 clones, with roughly 89% as singletons. This specimen was CD4+ T cells from peripheral blood mononuclear cells, taken before pregnancy. The receptors derive from a female donor with multiple sclerosis, enrolled in a pregnancy study.

The chain employs TRBV15 and TRBJ2-5, with 9 nucleotides matching TRBD2. From germline, CDR1 is LNHNV and CDR2 YYDKDF (reference sequence). V was clipped by 6 bases and J by 5 bases; unmatched bases: 13. The CDR3 sequence is 16 residues long. The CDR3 spells CATRPGRRGGLETQYF. The CDR3 DNA sequence: TGTGCCACCAGGCCCGGTAGGCGGGGGGGCCTTGAGACCCAGTACTTC. Variable domain in full (rest from reference TRBV15 and TRBJ2-5): DAMVIQNPRYQVTQFGKPVTLSCSQTLNHNVMYWYQQKSSQAPKLLFHYYDKDFNNEADTPDNFQSRRPNTSFCFLDIRSPGLGDTAMYLCATRPGRRGGLETQYFGPGTRLLVL.

A few counts support this clone. The chain is built from TRBV7-2 and TRBJ1-1; D unclear. The germline V gene has CDR1 SGHTA and CDR2 FQGNSA. The CDR3 has 11 amino acids. Trimming pared 5 bases from V and 3 bases from J, leaving 4 bases between. CDR3 sequence reads: CASSDYTEAFF. The CDR3 DNA follows: TGTGCCAGCAGCGACTACACTGAAGCTTTCTTT.

The chain links TRBV6-6 to TRBJ1-1; the match to TRBD1 covers 8 bases. The germline V gene encodes CDR1 MNHNY and CDR2 SVGAGI (reference sequence). After removal of 5 bases from V and 0 bases from J, the junction contained 8 bases not matched to a gene. The CDR3 totals 16 residues. CDR3 amino acids: CASSHKRTGMNTEAFF. The CDR3 region has the DNA TGTGCCAGCAGTCATAAAAGGACAGGGATGAACACTGAAGCTTTCTTT.

The J gene is TRBJ2-2, the V gene TRBV5-1; TRBD2 agrees at 10 bases. After removal of 6 bases from V and 0 bases from J, the junction contained 2 bases not matched to a gene. The germline CDR1 and CDR2 sequences are SGHRS and YFSETQ. This CDR3 is built from 15 residues. DNA of the CDR3: TGCGCCAGCACTAGCGGGGGATCGAACACCGGGGAGCTGTTTTTT. The encoded protein is CASTSGGSNTGELFF.

To note about this clone: The missing conserved phenylalanine or tryptophan at the end of this CDR3 makes a read error likely. The CDR3 nucleotides read TGTGCCAGCAGCCCGACAGGGAGCCTGGATTCACCCCTCCACCTT. Residues: CASSPTGSLDSPLHL. The chain employs TRBV7-9 and TRBJ1-6; 7 nucleotides align to TRBD1. This CDR3 has 15 residues. CDR1 is SEHNR, CDR2 FQNEAQ, per germline (reference sequence). The ends lost 5 bases at V and 8 bases at J; junction bases unmatched: 9.

The rearrangement uses TRBV7-9 and TRBJ1-5, with D maybe TRBD1 (5 bases). The CDR3 is made up of 15 amino acids. Trimming removed 1 base from V and 5 bases from J, with 12 bases in between. The germline CDR1 and CDR2 sequences are SEHNR and FQNEAQ (reference sequence). CDR3: CASSLGAGPDQPQHF. The CDR3 bases are TGTGCCAGCAGCTTAGGTGCGGGGCCCGATCAGCCCCAGCATTTT.

V usage is TRBV28 and J usage is TRBJ1-2; 7 nucleotides line up with TRBD1. The trim removed 6 bases at V and 4 bases at J, leaving 5 bases unmatched. The CDR3 extends over 13 amino acids. Germline V gives CDR1 MDHEN, CDR2 SYDVKM. This chain's CDR3 is CASRRDRFYGYTF. The CDR3 region has the DNA TGTGCCAGCAGGCGGGACAGATTCTATGGCTACACCTTC.

The V and J genes are TRBV9 and TRBJ2-1, with D possibly TRBD1 on 6 matching bases. Germline V CDR1 and CDR2: SGDLS, YYNGEE. Trimming took 6 bases from V and 7 from J, leaving 20 bases between them. The length of the CDR3 is 15 residues. The CDR3 DNA is TGTGCCAGCACCCTTGGGGGCGGCCCCCCGAATGAGCAGTTCTTC. Translated, it gives CASTLGGGPPNEQFF.

This clone was found once. The chain couples TRBV6-6 to TRBJ1-5; D ambiguous. Germline V gene data show CDR1 as MNHNY and CDR2 as SVGAGI (reference sequence). The CDR3 extends over 13 amino acids. V was clipped by 7 bases and J by 4 bases, with 11 bases between them. CDR3 loop: CASIQSVNQPQHF. The CDR3 nucleotides are TGTGCCAGCATACAGTCCGTTAATCAGCCCCAGCATTTT.

The chain is built from TRBV28 and TRBJ2-1, with TRBD1 as a possible D gene (5 bases). The V end lost 2 bases, the J end lost 0 bases, and 17 bases lay between the germline ends. The CDR3 spans 18 residues. Germline-derived CDR1 and CDR2 are MDHEN and SYDVKM. The CDR3 is CASSLNLQGVGSYNEQFF. In DNA, the CDR3 is TGTGCCAGCAGTTTAAACCTTCAAGGGGTAGGCTCCTACAATGAGCAGTTCTTC.

This chain joins TRBV4-1 and TRBJ2-5; D is perhaps TRBD2 (6 bases). The CDR3 consists of 14 residues. Germline V CDR1 and CDR2: MGHRA, YSYEKL. V was shortened by 4 bases and J by 5 bases, with 14 bases between the two germline ends. The CDR3 here is CASSPTDRGETQYF. The CDR3 DNA reads TGCGCCAGCAGCCCCACAGACCGGGGGGAGACCCAGTACTTC.

The chain is built from TRBV9 and TRBJ1-1; the D is unclear. The CDR3 consists of 17 residues. The V and J ends lost 0 bases and 3 bases respectively, with 18 bases between them. The germline CDR1 and CDR2 sequences are SGDLS and YYNGEE. CDR3 nucleotide sequence: TGTGCCAGCAGCGTAGCTTCGAGAATCGGGGTTCACACTGAAGCTTTCTTT. Its protein product is CASSVASRIGVHTEAFF.

Here the CDR3 DNA reads TGTGCCAGCAGTGGCCTTCGACAGGGGGCTCATGGCTACACCTTC. It codes for CASSGLRQGAHGYTF. The chain carries TRBV2 and TRBJ1-2; 10 bases agree with TRBD1. J was trimmed by 6 bases and V by 4 bases; bases with no gene match: 8. The CDR3 spans 15 residues. Looked up from germline, CDR1 is SNHLY and CDR2 is FYNNEI.

This clone is a singleton in its sample. This rearrangement joins TRBV5-1 to TRBJ1-1; D possibly corresponds to TRBD1 (5 bases). Trimming took off 4 bases at V and 5 bases at J, with 18 bases between the two ends. CDR1 SGHRS and CDR2 YFSETQ come from the germline V gene. The CDR3 loop spans 15 amino acids. The CDR3 sequence: CASSPGFGGRTEAFF. As DNA, the CDR3 is TGCGCCAGCAGCCCGGGGTTCGGGGGACGAACTGAAGCTTTCTTT.

The CDR3 DNA reads TGCGCCAGCAGCGGGGGCACGGTGAACACAGATACGCAGTATTTT. It encodes CASSGGTVNTDTQYF. The chain links TRBV5-1 to TRBJ2-3; D perhaps matches TRBD1 (6 bases). V dropped 4 bases and J dropped 2 bases, with 14 bases sitting between them. Germline V CDR1 and CDR2: SGHRS, YFSETQ. The CDR3 is 15 amino acids. The full variable domain, completed using reference TRBV5-1 and TRBJ2-3, is KAGVTQTPRYLIKTRGQQVTLSCSPISGHRSVSWYQQTPGQGLQFLFEYFSETQRNKGNFPGRFSGRQFSNSRSEMNVSTLELGDSALYLCASSGGTVNTDTQYFGPGTRLTVL.

This chain links TRBV7-2 with TRBJ2-7; D ambiguous. V lost 2 bases and J lost 2, with 16 bases in between. The CDR3 is 16 amino acids. Per germline, CDR1 SGHTA and CDR2 FQGNSA. The CDR3 region is CASSLRSGRWTYEQYF. DNA for the CDR3: TGTGCCAGCAGCTTACGGTCCGGCAGGTGGACCTACGAGCAGTACTTC.

This chain joins TRBV19 and TRBJ1-2; TRBD1 agrees at 7 bases. V lost 4 bases, J lost 4 bases, and 3 bases stayed unmatched. Looked up from germline, CDR1 is LNHDA and CDR2 is SQIVND (reference sequence). There are 13 residues in the CDR3. The CDR3 bases are TGTGCCAGTAGTACCCGGGACAGCTATGGCTACACCTTC. It yields the protein CASSTRDSYGYTF.

This clone has only one observation. The chain combines TRBV18 with TRBJ1-1; D unresolved. V was pared by 3 bases and J by 4 bases, with 18 bases between. Germline V gene lookup returns CDR1 KGHSH and CDR2 LQKENI. CDR3 length: 16 residues. For the CDR3, the DNA is TGTGCCAGCTCACCCCGCTCCGGGGTATTGAGCACTGAAGCTTTCTTT. This codes for CASSPRSGVLSTEAFF.

The chain employs TRBV6-1 and TRBJ2-1, with 13 bases lining up with TRBD2. This CDR3 has 15 residues. Per the germline V gene, CDR1 is MNHNS and CDR2 is SASEGT. V was clipped by 7 bases and J by 2 bases; unmatched bases: 2. CDR3 coding DNA: TGTGCCAGCAACGGACTAGCGGGGGCCTACAATGAGCAGTTCTTC. Amino acid sequence: CASNGLAGAYNEQFF.

The chain combines TRBV7-3 with TRBJ1-1, with unresolved D. V was shortened by 1 base and J by 0 bases, with 6 bases between the two germline ends. Germline CDR1 and CDR2: SGHTA and FQGTGA. The CDR3 has 14 residues. In nucleotides, the CDR3 is TGTGCCAGCAGCTTAAACAGCATGAACACTGAAGCTTTCTTT. It codes for CASSLNSMNTEAFF.

The gene calls are TRBV4-1 and TRBJ2-1; TRBD2 matches at 10 bases. Germline values: CDR1 MGHRA, CDR2 YSYEKL. This CDR3 contains 19 residues. Trimming cost V 1 base and J 0 bases; bases outside gene matches: 9. CDR3: CASSQVGSGGVSSYNEQFF. For the CDR3, the DNA is TGCGCCAGCAGCCAAGTGGGGAGCGGGGGGGTTAGCTCCTACAATGAGCAGTTCTTC.

This clone came up a few times. The J gene is TRBJ1-2, the V gene TRBV2; possible D gene TRBD1, 6 bases. Trimming took 6 bases from V and 6 from J, leaving 14 bases between them. The CDR3 totals 13 residues. The germline CDR1 and CDR2 sequences are SNHLY and FYNNEI. This CDR3 reads CASSTDRRNGYTF. The CDR3 region has the DNA TGTGCCAGCAGCACTGACAGGCGAAATGGCTACACCTTC.